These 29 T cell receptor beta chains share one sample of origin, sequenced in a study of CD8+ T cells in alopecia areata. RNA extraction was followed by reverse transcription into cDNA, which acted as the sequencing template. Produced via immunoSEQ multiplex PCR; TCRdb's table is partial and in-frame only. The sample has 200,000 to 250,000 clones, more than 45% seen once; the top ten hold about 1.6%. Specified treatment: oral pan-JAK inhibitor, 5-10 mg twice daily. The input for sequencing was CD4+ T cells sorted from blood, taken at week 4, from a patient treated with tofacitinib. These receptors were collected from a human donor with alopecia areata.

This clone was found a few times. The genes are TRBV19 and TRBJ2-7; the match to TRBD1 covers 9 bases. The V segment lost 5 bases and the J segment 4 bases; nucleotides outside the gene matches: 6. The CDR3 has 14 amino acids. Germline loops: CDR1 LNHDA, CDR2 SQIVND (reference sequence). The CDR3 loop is CASSLRDRAYEQYF. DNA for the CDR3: TGTGCCAGTAGTCTCCGGGACAGGGCGTACGAGCAGTACTTC. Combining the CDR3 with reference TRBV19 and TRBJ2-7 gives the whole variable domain DGGITQSPKYLFRKEGQNVTLSCEQNLNHDAMYWYRQDPGQGLRLIYYSQIVNDFQKGDIAEGYSVSREKKESFPLTVTSAQKNPTAFYLCASSLRDRAYEQYFGPGTRLTVT.

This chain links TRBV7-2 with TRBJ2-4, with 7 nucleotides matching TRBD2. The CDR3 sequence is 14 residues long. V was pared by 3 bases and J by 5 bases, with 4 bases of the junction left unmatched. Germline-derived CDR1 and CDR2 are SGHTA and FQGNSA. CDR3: CASSLWGGENIQYF. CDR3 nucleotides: TGTGCCAGCAGCTTGTGGGGGGGAGAAAACATTCAGTACTTC.

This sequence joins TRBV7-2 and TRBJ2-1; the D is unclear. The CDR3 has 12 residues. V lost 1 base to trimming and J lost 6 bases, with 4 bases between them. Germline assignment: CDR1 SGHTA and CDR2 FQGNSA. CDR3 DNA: TGTGCCAGCAGCTTAGGGTTCAATGAGCAGTTCTTC. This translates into CASSLGFNEQFF.

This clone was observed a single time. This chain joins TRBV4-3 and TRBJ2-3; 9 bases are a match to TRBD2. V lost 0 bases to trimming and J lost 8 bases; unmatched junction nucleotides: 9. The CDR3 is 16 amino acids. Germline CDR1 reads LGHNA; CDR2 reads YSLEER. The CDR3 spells CASSQESGGGAGTQYF. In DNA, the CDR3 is TGCGCCAGCAGCCAAGAATCCGGCGGGGGGGCGGGTACGCAGTATTTT.

The CDR3 DNA reads as TGTGCCAGCAGCCCGGACATTCTGAACACTGAAGCTTTCTTT. The encoded protein is CASSPDILNTEAFF. The chain is built from TRBV7-3 and TRBJ1-1; D might be TRBD1 (5 bases). Germline V gene sequence: CDR1 SGHTA, CDR2 FQGTGA. V shed 5 bases and J shed 0 bases, with 10 bases lying between them. CDR3 length: 14 residues.

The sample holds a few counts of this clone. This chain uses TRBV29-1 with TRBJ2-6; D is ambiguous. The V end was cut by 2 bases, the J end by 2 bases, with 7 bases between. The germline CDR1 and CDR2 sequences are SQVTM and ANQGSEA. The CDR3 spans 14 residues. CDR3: CSVESSPGANVLTF. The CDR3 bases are TGCAGCGTTGAAAGCAGTCCTGGGGCCAACGTCCTGACTTTC. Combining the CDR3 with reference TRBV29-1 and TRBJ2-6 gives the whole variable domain SAVISQKPSRDICQRGTSLTIQCQVDSQVTMMFWYRQQPGQSLTLIATANQGSEATYESGFVIDKFPISRPNLTFSTLTVSNMSPEDSSIYLCSVESSPGANVLTFGAGSRLTVL.

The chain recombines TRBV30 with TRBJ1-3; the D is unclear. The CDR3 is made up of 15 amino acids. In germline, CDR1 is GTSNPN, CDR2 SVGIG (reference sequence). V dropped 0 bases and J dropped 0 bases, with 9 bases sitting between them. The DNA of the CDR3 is TGTGCCTGGAGTGTACTGGCCTTCTCTGGAAACACCATATATTTT. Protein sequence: CAWSVLAFSGNTIYF.

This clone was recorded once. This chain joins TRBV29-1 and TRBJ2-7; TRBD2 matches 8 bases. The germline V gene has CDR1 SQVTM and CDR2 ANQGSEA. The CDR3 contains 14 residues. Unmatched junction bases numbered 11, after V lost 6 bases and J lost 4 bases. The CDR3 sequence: CSVRDGGAIYEQYF. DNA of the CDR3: TGCAGCGTCCGGGACGGGGGGGCCATTTACGAGCAGTACTTC.

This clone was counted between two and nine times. CDR3 loop: CASSFRAGANVLTF. DNA for the CDR3: TGTGCCAGCAGCTTTAGGGCTGGGGCCAACGTCCTGACTTTC. The rearrangement uses TRBV5-6 and TRBJ2-6; D not resolved. Trimming pared 2 bases from V and 2 bases from J, leaving 5 bases between. Germline assignment: CDR1 SGHDT and CDR2 YYEEEE. The CDR3 is 14 residues long.

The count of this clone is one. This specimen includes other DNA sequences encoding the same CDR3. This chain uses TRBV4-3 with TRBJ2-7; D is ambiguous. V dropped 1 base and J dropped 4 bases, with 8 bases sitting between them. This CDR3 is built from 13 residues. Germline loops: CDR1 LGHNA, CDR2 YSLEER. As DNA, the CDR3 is TGCGCCAGCAGCCAAGGGGTCAGTTACGAGCAGTACTTC. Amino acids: CASSQGVSYEQYF.

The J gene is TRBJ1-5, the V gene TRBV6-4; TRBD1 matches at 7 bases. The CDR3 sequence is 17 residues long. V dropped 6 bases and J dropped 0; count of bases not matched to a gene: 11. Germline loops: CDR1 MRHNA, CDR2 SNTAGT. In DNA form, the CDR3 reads TGTGCCAGCAGGACGCGGCCCGGACAGGATAGCAATCAGCCCCAGCATTTT. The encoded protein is CASRTRPGQDSNQPQHF.

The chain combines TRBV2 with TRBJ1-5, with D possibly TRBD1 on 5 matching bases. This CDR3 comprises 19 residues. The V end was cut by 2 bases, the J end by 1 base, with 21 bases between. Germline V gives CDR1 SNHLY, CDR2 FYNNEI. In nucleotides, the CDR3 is TGTGCCAGCAGTGAACACCCGGGACGGGGACCCCTAAGCAATCAGCCCCAGCATTTT. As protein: CASSEHPGRGPLSNQPQHF.

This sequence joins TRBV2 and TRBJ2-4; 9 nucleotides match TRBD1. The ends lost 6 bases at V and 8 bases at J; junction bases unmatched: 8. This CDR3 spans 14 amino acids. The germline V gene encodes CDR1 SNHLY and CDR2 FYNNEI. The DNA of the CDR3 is TGTGCCAGCAGAACCGGGACAGGGAAGGACATTCAGTACTTC. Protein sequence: CASRTGTGKDIQYF. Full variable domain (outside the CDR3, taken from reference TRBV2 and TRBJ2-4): EPEVTQTPSHQVTQMGQEVILRCVPISNHLYFYWYRQILGQKVEFLVSFYNNEISEKSEIFDDQFSVERPDGSNFTLKIRSTKLEDSAMYFCASRTGTGKDIQYFGAGTRLSVL.

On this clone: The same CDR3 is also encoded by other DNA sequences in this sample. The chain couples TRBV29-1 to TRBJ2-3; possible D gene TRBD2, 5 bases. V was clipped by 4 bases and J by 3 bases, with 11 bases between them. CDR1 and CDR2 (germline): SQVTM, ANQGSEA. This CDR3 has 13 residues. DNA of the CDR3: TGCAGCGTTGGAGGGCGGGTTACAGATACGCAGTATTTT. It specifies CSVGGRVTDTQYF.

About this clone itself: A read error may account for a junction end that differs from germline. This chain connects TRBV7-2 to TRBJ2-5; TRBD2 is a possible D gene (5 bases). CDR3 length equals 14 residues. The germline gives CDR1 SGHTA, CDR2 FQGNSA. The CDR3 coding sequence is TGTGCCAGCACCTTAGAGGGATTACAAGAGACCCAGTACTTC. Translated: CASTLEGLQETQYF. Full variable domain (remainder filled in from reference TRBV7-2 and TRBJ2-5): GAGVSQSPSNKVTEKGKDVELRCDPISGHTALYWYRQSLGQGLEFLIYFQGNSAPDKSGLPSDRFSAERTGGSVSTLTIQRTQQEDSAVYLCASTLEGLQETQYFGPGTRLLVL.

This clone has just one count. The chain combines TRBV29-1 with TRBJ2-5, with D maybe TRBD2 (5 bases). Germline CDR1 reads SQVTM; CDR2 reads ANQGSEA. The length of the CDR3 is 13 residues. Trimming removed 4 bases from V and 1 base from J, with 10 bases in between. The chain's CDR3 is CSVAWGVQETQYF. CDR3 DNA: TGCAGCGTTGCGTGGGGAGTCCAAGAGACCCAGTACTTC.

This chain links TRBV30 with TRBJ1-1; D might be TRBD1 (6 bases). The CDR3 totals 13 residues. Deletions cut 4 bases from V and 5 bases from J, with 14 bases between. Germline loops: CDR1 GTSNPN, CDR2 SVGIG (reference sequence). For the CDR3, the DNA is TGTGCCTGGATGTCAGGGGCCAGAACTGAAGCTTTCTTT. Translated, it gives CAWMSGARTEAFF. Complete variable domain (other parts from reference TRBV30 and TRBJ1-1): SQTIHQWPATLVQPVGSPLSLECTVEGTSNPNLYWYRQAAGRGLQLLFYSVGIGQISSEVPQNLSASRPQDRQFILSSKKLLLSDSGFYLCAWMSGARTEAFFGQGTRLTVV.

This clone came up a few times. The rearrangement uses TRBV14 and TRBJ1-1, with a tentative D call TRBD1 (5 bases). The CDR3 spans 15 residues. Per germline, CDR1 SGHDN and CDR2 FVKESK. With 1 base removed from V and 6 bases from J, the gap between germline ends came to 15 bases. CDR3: CASSQVRGVGAEAFF. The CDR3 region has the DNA TGTGCCAGCAGCCAAGTAAGGGGTGTCGGCGCTGAAGCTTTCTTT.

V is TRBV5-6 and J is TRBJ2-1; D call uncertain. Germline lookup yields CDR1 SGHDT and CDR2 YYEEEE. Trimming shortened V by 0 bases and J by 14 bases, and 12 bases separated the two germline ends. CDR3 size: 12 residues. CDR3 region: CASSLAYFGEFF. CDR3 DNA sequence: TGTGCCAGCAGCTTGGCCTACTTTGGGGAGTTCTTC.

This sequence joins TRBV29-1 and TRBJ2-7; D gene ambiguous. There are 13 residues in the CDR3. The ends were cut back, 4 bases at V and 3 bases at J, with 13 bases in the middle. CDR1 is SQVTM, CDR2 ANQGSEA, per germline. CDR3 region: CSVVIGRLYEQYF. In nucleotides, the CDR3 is TGCAGCGTTGTTATCGGCAGGCTCTACGAGCAGTACTTC.

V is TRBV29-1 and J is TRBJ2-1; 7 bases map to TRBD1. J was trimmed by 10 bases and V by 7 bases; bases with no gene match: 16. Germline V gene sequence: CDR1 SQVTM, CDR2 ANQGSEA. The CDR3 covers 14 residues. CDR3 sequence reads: CSAAIVEGAGEQFF. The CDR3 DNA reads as TGCAGCGCCGCGATCGTAGAGGGGGCAGGGGAGCAGTTCTTC.

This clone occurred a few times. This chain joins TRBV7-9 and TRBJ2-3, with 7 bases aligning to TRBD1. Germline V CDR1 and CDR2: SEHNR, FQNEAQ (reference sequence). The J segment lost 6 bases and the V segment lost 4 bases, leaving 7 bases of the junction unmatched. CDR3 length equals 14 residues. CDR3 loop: CASSSDRVTDTQYF. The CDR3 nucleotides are TGTGCCAGCAGCTCAGACAGGGTTACGGATACGCAGTATTTT.

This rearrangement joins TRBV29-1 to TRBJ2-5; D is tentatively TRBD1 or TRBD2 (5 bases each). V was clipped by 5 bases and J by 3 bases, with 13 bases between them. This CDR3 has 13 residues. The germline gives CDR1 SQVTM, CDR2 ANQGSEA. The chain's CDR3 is CSVSGTSKETQYF. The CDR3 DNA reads TGCAGCGTTAGTGGGACCTCCAAAGAGACCCAGTACTTC.

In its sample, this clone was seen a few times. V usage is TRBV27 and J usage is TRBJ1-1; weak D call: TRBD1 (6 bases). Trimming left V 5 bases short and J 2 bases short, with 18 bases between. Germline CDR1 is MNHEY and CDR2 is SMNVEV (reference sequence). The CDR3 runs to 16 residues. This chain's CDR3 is CASSPRGQFGNTEAFF. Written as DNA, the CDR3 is TGTGCCAGCAGTCCTCGCGGACAGTTTGGAAACACTGAAGCTTTCTTT.

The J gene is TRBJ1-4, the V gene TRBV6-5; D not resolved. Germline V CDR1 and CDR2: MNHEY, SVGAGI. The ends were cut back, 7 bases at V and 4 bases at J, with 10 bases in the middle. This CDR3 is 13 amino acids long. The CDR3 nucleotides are TGTGCCAGCATGGCCCCGGGTAATGAAAAACTGTTTTTT. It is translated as CASMAPGNEKLFF.

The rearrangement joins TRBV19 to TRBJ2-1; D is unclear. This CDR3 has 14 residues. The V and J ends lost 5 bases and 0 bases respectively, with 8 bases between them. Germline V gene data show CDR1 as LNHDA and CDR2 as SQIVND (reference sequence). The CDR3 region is CASSPLSSYNEQFF. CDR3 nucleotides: TGTGCCAGTAGTCCTCTTAGCTCCTACAATGAGCAGTTCTTC.

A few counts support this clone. The CDR3 bases are TGCGCCAGCAGCATAAATCCGGGACAGGGTTATGGCTACACCTTC. This translates into CASSINPGQGYGYTF. The chain uses TRBV4-1 and TRBJ1-2; 9 nucleotides agree with TRBD1. The CDR3 consists of 15 residues. Per germline, CDR1 MGHRA and CDR2 YSYEKL. J was trimmed by 5 bases and V by 5 bases; bases with no gene match: 9.

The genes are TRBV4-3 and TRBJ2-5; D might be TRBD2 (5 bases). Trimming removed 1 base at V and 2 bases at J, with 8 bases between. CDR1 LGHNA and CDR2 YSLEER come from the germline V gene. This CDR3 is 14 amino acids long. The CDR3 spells CASSQGGGQETQYF. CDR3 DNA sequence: TGCGCCAGCAGCCAAGGAGGCGGGCAAGAGACCCAGTACTTC.

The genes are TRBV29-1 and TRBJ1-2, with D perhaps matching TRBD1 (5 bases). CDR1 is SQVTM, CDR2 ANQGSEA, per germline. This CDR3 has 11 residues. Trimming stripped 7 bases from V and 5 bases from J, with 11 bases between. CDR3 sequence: CSGGGGYGYTF. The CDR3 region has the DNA TGCAGCGGAGGTGGGGGGTATGGCTACACCTTC.